A single sample is the source of the 3 T cell receptor beta chains below, sequenced in a study of radiation and T cells in renal cell carcinoma. Time point denoted: blood 4 weeks post-SBRT, at nephrectomy. Sample treatment: 15 Gy SBRT to primary tumor, nephrectomy 4 weeks later. Generated by immunoSEQ multiplex PCR, the TCRdb table keeps only in-frame clones and is missing some. This table holds tens of thousands of clones, around 85% found once. The sequences come from blood, collected from a patient whose treatment included radiotherapy and nephrectomy. All receptors come from a man aged 45-65 years with renal cell carcinoma.

V is TRBV5-5 and J is TRBJ2-7; TRBD1 or TRBD2 may be the D gene (6 bases each). V lost 1 base to trimming and J lost 4 bases, with 15 bases between them. Germline V lookup: CDR1 SGHKS, CDR2 YYEKEE (reference sequence). This CDR3 has 15 residues. This CDR3 is CASSLFGGQRYEQYF. In DNA form, the CDR3 reads TGTGCCAGCAGCTTGTTCGGGGGACAAAGATACGAGCAGTACTTC.

CDR3 bases: TGTGCCAGCAGCCTCACCGGGGCATTTATCTTGAACACTGAAGCTTTCTTT. This translates into CASSLTGAFILNTEAFF. The V and J genes are TRBV27 and TRBJ1-1, with D tentatively TRBD1 (5 bases). In germline, CDR1 is MNHEY, CDR2 SMNVEV (reference sequence). Between the trimmed V and J ends, which lost 6 bases and 0 bases, there was a span of 20 bases. The CDR3 sequence is 17 residues long.

Concerning this clone: One end of the junction is discordant with germline, which a read error may explain. The chain is built from TRBV7-7 and TRBJ2-3; TRBD1 matches 7 bases. CDR3 length: 15 amino acids. Germline V lookup: CDR1 SSHAT, CDR2 FNYEAQ (reference sequence). CDR3: CASSLARQGNDTQYF. The CDR3 coding sequence is TGTGCTAGCAGCTTAGCGCGACAGGGCAACGATACGCAGTATTTT.